This T cell receptor (beta chain) was captured by sequencing in a study of beta chain features in type 1 diabetes. Study-wide points: All four CD4+ subsets from Type 1 diabetes patients carried moderately but significantly shorter TCRB CDR3s. Sequencing of cDNA might inflate the share of cells that strongly express TCR.

A single count supports this clone. Its target is unknown. The CDR3 has 14 residues. Per germline, CDR1 ENHRY and CDR2 SYGVKD. Trimming left V 6 bases short and J 4 bases short, with 16 bases between. The isolated RNA, all of it, was reverse transcribed, so expressed TCRB transcripts were what got sequenced. Libraries were prepared by immunoSEQ multiplex PCR; TCRdb keeps only in-frame clonotypes and omits some of them. The sample shows 200,000 to 300,000 clones, about 71% of them seen only once. The receptor's source is a man aged 25-40 years in good health. Material for sequencing was naive CD4+ T cells from blood. The chain has TRBV10-3 and TRBJ2-7, with D hard to call. CDR3 sequence (DNA): TGTGCCATCAGAGGAGTGGACCGCTTATACGAGCAGTACTTC. Residues: CAIRGVDRLYEQYF.